Listed here are 9 T cell receptor beta chains from one sample, sequenced in a study of lymphopenia after photon versus proton radiotherapy. Sequenced by immunoSEQ multiplex PCR; TCRdb stores in-frame clones only, minus some. The profile shows fewer than 25,000 clones, 75% to 90% of them singletons. The specimen comprised peripheral blood, sampled from a patient treated with photon-based radiotherapy. Source of these receptors: a man between 35 and 55 years old with gastric cancer.

V is TRBV7-2 and J is TRBJ2-2; a possible D gene is TRBD2 (5 bases). V lost 5 bases and J lost 2, with 15 bases in between. The germline V gene encodes CDR1 SGHTA and CDR2 FQGNSA. The CDR3 extends over 16 amino acids. As DNA, the CDR3 is TGTGCCAGCAGCCGACCCACGGGGAGAAACACCGGGGAGCTGTTTTTT. This sequence encodes CASSRPTGRNTGELFF.

The rearrangement joins TRBV7-9 to TRBJ2-5; TRBD1 or TRBD2 may be the D gene (6 bases each). Germline CDR1 SEHNR, CDR2 FQNEAQ (reference sequence). The V end lost 2 bases, the J end lost 1 base, and 11 bases lay between the germline ends. There are 15 residues in the CDR3. The CDR3 DNA follows: TGTGCCAGCAGCTTATCGGGGGCACTCCAAGAGACCCAGTACTTC. Amino acids: CASSLSGALQETQYF.

The genes are TRBV10-3 and TRBJ1-4; D gene ambiguous. Trimming left V 6 bases short and J 4 bases short, with 18 bases between. Germline assignment: CDR1 ENHRY and CDR2 SYGVKD. This CDR3 spans 16 amino acids. The DNA of the CDR3 is TGTGCCATCAGGGACGGCAGATTAGGGAATAATGAAAAACTGTTTTTT. This encodes CAIRDGRLGNNEKLFF.

Written as DNA, the CDR3 is TGCGCCAGCAGCTTGGATCCATCCTCCTACGAGCAGTACTTC. It encodes CASSLDPSSYEQYF. The chain joins TRBV5-1 to TRBJ2-5; D gene ambiguous. Matching the DNA end better, TRBJ2-7 makes the J call doubtful. CDR1 SGHRS and CDR2 YFSETQ come from the germline V gene. This CDR3 is built from 14 residues.

The rearrangement uses TRBV19 and TRBJ2-7; no definite D call. The CDR3 has 13 amino acids. Looked up from germline, CDR1 is LNHDA and CDR2 is SQIVND (reference sequence). Trimming left V 3 bases short and J 2 bases short, with 8 bases between. The CDR3 bases are TGTGCCAGTAGTATCGGCAGGACCTACGAGCAGTACTTC. Amino acids: CASSIGRTYEQYF.

V gene TRBV5-6 combines with J gene TRBJ2-3, with a possible D match to TRBD2 (6 bases). V was clipped by 8 bases and J by 4 bases, with 23 bases between them. Germline V lookup: CDR1 SGHDT, CDR2 YYEEEE. CDR3 length: 16 residues. The CDR3 is CASHLARAGRSDTQYF. Here the CDR3 DNA reads TGTGCCAGTCACCTGGCACGGGCGGGGCGGTCAGATACGCAGTATTTT.

The sample holds one count of this clone. V is TRBV6-1 and J is TRBJ2-3, with a tentative D call TRBD2 (6 bases). This CDR3 is 11 amino acids long. Between the trimmed V and J ends, which lost 5 bases and 14 bases, there was a span of 14 bases. Germline CDR1 and CDR2: MNHNS and SASEGT. The CDR3 sequence: CASSYGAGGYF. The DNA for the CDR3 is TGTGCCAGCAGTTACGGGGCCGGGGGGTATTTT.

The count of this clone is one. The CDR3 spells CASSQGLAGNNEQFF. In DNA, the CDR3 is TGTGCCAGCAGCCAAGGACTAGCGGGGAACAATGAGCAGTTCTTC. The chain employs TRBV11-2 and TRBJ2-1; 12 positions agree with TRBD2. The CDR3 runs 15 residues. J gave up 5 bases and V 5 bases, and 4 bases lay outside the gene matches. CDR1 is SGHAT, CDR2 FQNNGV, per germline. The whole variable domain, remainder taken from reference TRBV11-2 and TRBJ2-1, is EAGVAQSPRYKIIEKRQSVAFWCNPISGHATLYWYQQILGQGPKLLIQFQNNGVVDDSQLPKDRFSAERLKGVDSTLKIQPAKLEDSAVYLCASSQGLAGNNEQFFGPGTRLTVL.

The rearrangement joins TRBV5-5 to TRBJ1-5; D is unclear. The CDR3 consists of 15 residues. V shed 0 bases and J shed 2 bases, with 9 bases lying between them. Germline lookup yields CDR1 SGHKS and CDR2 YYEKEE (reference sequence). The CDR3 sequence: CASSLAWAGNQPQHF. The CDR3 DNA is TGTGCCAGCAGCTTGGCCTGGGCGGGCAATCAGCCCCAGCATTTT.